The present TCR beta chain was sequenced within a study of T-cell reconstitution after alpha-beta-depleted transplantation in children. Construction of the TCRbeta library involved unique molecular identifiers. TCRdb called the PCR reads again in MiXCR, with one record for every CDR3 protein. The sample contains some 600,000 distinct CDR3 sequences, over 10% of which appear only once. About this clonotype: The antigen remains undetermined.

Germline V gene lookup returns CDR1 LGHNA and CDR2 YNFKEQ. The CDR3 runs 17 residues. Trimming cost V 4 bases and J 9 bases, with 26 bases left between them. Study-wide results and caveats: Surviving recipient T cells and thymic progenitors underlay high day-60 TCRbeta diversity in some patients. After transplant, at about two months, alpha-beta T cells were reportedly derived from several hundred expanded graft clones. Newly generated T cells supplied most T-cell counts and diversity one year post-transplant.

The chain employs TRBV4-2 and TRBJ2-3; perhaps TRBD2 as D (6 bases). The sequenced sample was PBMCs, mostly from graft donor cells, obtained 360 days after TCRalphabeta/CD19-depleted stem cell transplant. The TCR was taken from a male patient between 5 and 17 years old who had a stem cell transplant for acute myeloid leukemia, so the T cells may come from the graft donor. Written as DNA, the CDR3 is TGTGCCAGCAGCCCAGACCCCCGCGGGACGGTGTGGGGGACGCAGTATTTT. Translating gives CASSPDPRGTVWGTQYF.